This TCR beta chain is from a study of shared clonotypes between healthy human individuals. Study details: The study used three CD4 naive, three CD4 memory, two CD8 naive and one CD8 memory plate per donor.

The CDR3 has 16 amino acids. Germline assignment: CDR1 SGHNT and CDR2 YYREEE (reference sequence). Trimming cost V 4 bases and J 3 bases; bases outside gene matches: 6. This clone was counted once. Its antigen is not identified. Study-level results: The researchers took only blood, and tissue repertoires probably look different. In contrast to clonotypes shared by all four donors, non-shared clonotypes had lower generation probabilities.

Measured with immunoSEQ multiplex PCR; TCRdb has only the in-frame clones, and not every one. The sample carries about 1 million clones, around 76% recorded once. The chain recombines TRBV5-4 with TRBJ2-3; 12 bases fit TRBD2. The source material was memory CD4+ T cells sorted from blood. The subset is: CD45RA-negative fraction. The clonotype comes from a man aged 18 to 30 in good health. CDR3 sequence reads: CASSKPGTSGTDTQYF. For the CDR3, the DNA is TGTGCCAGCAGCAAGCCCGGGACTAGCGGGACAGATACGCAGTATTTT.